One TCR beta chain is described in this entry. Its antigen is as yet unknown. The source of the sample is a study of cytomegalovirus exposure and HLA in healthy donors. Regarding the study as a whole: In vitro data verified three CMV-associated chains as specific for CMV antigens. Altogether, 150 or so TCR beta chains were recorded as cytomegalovirus-associated. Looking again later, the authors saw that most CMV-associated TCR beta chains seemed HLA-restricted. In a later analysis, DRB1 alleles had the most associated TCRs; HLA-C alleles the fewest.

The primer mix had 60 Vbeta and 13 Jbeta primers. Profiling relied on immunoSEQ multiplex PCR, and the TCRdb table lists in-frame clones only, not all of them. The sample lists 100,000 or so clones, 75% occurring once. The germline gives CDR1 LNHNV, CDR2 YYDKDF (reference sequence). Between the trimmed V and J ends, which lost 0 bases and 9 bases, there was a span of 18 bases. The CDR3 has 16 amino acids. This TCR came from a man aged 50 to 60 in good health and CMV-seronegative. The chain is built from TRBV15 and TRBJ1-5; possibly TRBD1 for D (5 bases). The sample consisted of PBMCs. CDR3 sequence (DNA): TGTGCCACCAGCAGAGAGGGGGGAGACACCCAGGGGCCCCAGCATTTT. Translated, it gives CATSREGGDTQGPQHF.